This entry features one TCR beta chain sequence. Which antigen it targets is not known. No base quality values were provided; no much bigger clone lies one nucleotide off. This specimen comes from a study of patients and donors after allogeneic stem cell transplantation (dated by TCRdb to about 2020). Libraries were built with RT-PCR. Sequencing used a NextSeq 550. TCRdb took the public reads, trimmed them with fastp at Q25, ran MiXCR for clone calling and kept in-frame beta chains. For every CDR3 protein sequence, its rows merge into one entry that carries the most common genes and DNA. The sample records some 960,000 distinct CDR3 sequences, 18% of which are singletons. The ten largest clones take up 6% of the sample. The CDR3 goes from the cysteine to the phenylalanine over 17 residues. Just the 51-base CDR3 DNA is kept, in frame starting at base 1. CDR1 KGHSH and CDR2 LQKENI were looked up in the germline V gene. Unmatched junction bases come to 9, with V trimmed by 2 bases and J by 3 bases.

This clonotype was obtained from a human donor who was either an allogeneic HSCT recipient or a stem cell or donor lymphocyte infusion donor (not recorded which). It is not recorded whose cells these are; they may come from a transplant donor. This chain is built from TRBV18 and TRBJ2-2; TRBD1 matches 7 bases in the middle. Sequenced material: blood, either unsorted or a sorted T cell fraction (not recorded which). The DNA is as follows: TGTGCCAGCTCACCATTGCCGACAGGGCTGGACACCGGGGAGCTGTTTTTT. This codes for CASSPLPTGLDTGELFF.